The 27 T cell receptor beta chains presented below share a single source sample, sequenced in a study of cytomegalovirus exposure and HLA in healthy donors (TCRdb year 2017). Libraries were made using the immunoSEQ multiplex PCR assay. The multiplex PCR relied on a mix of 60 forward primers for TCR Vbeta segments and 13 reverse primers for TCR Jbeta segments. Not all clones reach the TCRdb copy of this immuneACCESS table, which keeps in-frame sequences only. Checked studies attribute under half of the gap to unresolved V genes and leave the rest unexplained. Within this sample are over 100,000 clones, with just under 75% of them counted one time only. Clones ranked in the top ten supply 6.5% to 8% of the sample. The sequencing sample was made of PBMCs. The receptors derive from a man aged 40-49 years in good health and CMV-seropositive.

The gene calls are TRBV5-1 and TRBJ2-5; 9 bases map to TRBD1. The CDR3 has 15 amino acids. V lost 1 base to trimming and J lost 5 bases; unmatched junction nucleotides: 6. Germline V gene data show CDR1 as SGHRS and CDR2 as YFSETQ. The CDR3, as DNA: TGCGCCAGCAGCTTGTCAGGGGACAGGGTGGAGACCCAGTACTTC. It yields the protein CASSLSGDRVETQYF.

The chain employs TRBV4-1 and TRBJ1-1; 7 bases are a match to TRBD1. V was pared by 1 base and J by 0 bases, with 2 bases of the junction left unmatched. The CDR3 is 15 amino acids. Germline assignment: CDR1 MGHRA and CDR2 YSYEKL. Written as DNA, the CDR3 is TGCGCCAGCAGCCAAGCGGACAGGCTGAACACTGAAGCTTTCTTT. This encodes CASSQADRLNTEAFF.

The chain employs TRBV7-9 and TRBJ2-5, with D perhaps matching TRBD2 (6 bases). The assigned J gene may be wrong: the sequence end matches TRBJ2-7 better. CDR1 SEHNR and CDR2 FQNEAQ come from the germline V gene (reference sequence). CDR3 length: 18 amino acids. CDR3 bases: TGTGCCAGCAGCTTCGGGCCTGGGCTGGGGGAGGCGTACTACGAGCAGTACTTC. The encoded protein is CASSFGPGLGEAYYEQYF.

The V and J genes are TRBV5-4 and TRBJ1-2; tentative D call: TRBD1 (5 bases). The ends were cut back, 4 bases at V and 8 bases at J, with 15 bases in the middle. Germline CDR1 is SGHNT and CDR2 is YYREEE (reference sequence). CDR3 length: 13 amino acids. The CDR3 DNA reads as TGTGCCAGCAGCAAGTCAGGGCCGGAGGGCTACACCTTC. It encodes CASSKSGPEGYTF.

This sequence joins TRBV7-2 and TRBJ2-5; TRBD2 matches at 8 bases. The ends lost 1 base at V and 4 bases at J; junction bases unmatched: 2. The germline CDR1 and CDR2 sequences are SGHTA and FQGNSA. CDR3 length: 14 amino acids. The CDR3 reads CASSLVAGRETQYF. As DNA, the CDR3 is TGTGCCAGCAGCTTAGTAGCGGGGCGAGAGACCCAGTACTTC.

The gene calls are TRBV5-6 and TRBJ1-2, with TRBD1 identical over 7 bases. Germline values: CDR1 SGHDT, CDR2 YYEEEE. With 0 bases clipped from V and 4 bases from J, the junction kept 9 bases outside the gene matches. The CDR3 is made up of 16 amino acids. CDR3 region: CASSLGATGFPYGYTF. In DNA, the CDR3 is TGTGCCAGCAGCTTGGGGGCGACAGGGTTTCCCTATGGCTACACCTTC.

Remarks on this clone: The junction shows a germline mismatch at one end, possibly a read error. The gene calls are TRBV27 and TRBJ2-7; 7 bases fit TRBD1. The CDR3 extends over 13 amino acids. CDR1 is MNHEY, CDR2 SMNVEV, per germline (reference sequence). The DNA for the CDR3 is TGTGCCAGCAGAAGACAGGGATCCTACGGGCAGTACTTC. Amino acid sequence: CASRRQGSYGQYF.

This clone appeared a few times. The chain joins TRBV7-6 to TRBJ2-2, with 7 bases that match TRBD1. CDR3 length: 15 residues. V dropped 4 bases and J dropped 6; count of bases not matched to a gene: 8. CDR1 is SGHVS, CDR2 FNYEAQ, per germline. The CDR3: CASSSRTGRAGELFF. Here the CDR3 DNA reads TGTGCCAGCAGCTCCAGGACAGGCAGGGCCGGGGAGCTGTTTTTT.

The gene calls are TRBV18 and TRBJ1-6; 7 nucleotides agree with TRBD1. Germline assignment: CDR1 KGHSH and CDR2 LQKENI. CDR3 size: 15 residues. After removal of 6 bases from V and 6 bases from J, the junction contained 8 bases not matched to a gene. In nucleotides, the CDR3 is TGTGCCAGCTCCCCCCAGGGGGTCGGTAATTCACCCCTCCACTTT. The encoded protein is CASSPQGVGNSPLHF.

V is TRBV9 and J is TRBJ1-1, with no clear D. Germline CDR1 reads SGDLS; CDR2 reads YYNGEE. V dropped 4 bases and J dropped 4 bases, with 11 bases sitting between them. This CDR3 has 13 amino acids. The CDR3 protein is CASSSPVSTEAFF. The CDR3 DNA reads TGTGCCAGCAGCTCCCCGGTGAGCACTGAAGCTTTCTTT.

On this clone: The same CDR3 can be traced to other DNA sequences in this sample. The gene calls are TRBV4-1 and TRBJ2-7; unclear D gene. CDR3 length: 15 amino acids. Trimming left V 0 bases short and J 2 bases short, with 11 bases between. Germline CDR1 and CDR2: MGHRA and YSYEKL. CDR3 in DNA: TGCGCCAGCAGCCAAGAGGCGCAGGCAACCTACGAGCAGTACTTC. As protein: CASSQEAQATYEQYF.

The rearrangement uses TRBV10-2 and TRBJ2-4, with D perhaps matching TRBD2 (6 bases). The V end lost 7 bases, the J end lost 0 bases, and 10 bases lay between the germline ends. Germline values: CDR1 WSHSY, CDR2 SAAADI. This CDR3 contains 14 residues. The DNA of the CDR3 is TGCGCCAGCAAGGAGGGGTTAGCCAAAAACATTCAGTACTTC. Translating it yields CASKEGLAKNIQYF.

The V and J genes are TRBV15 and TRBJ1-1, with TRBD1 matching 8 bases. CDR1 and CDR2 from the germline V gene are LNHNV and YYDKDF (reference sequence). The CDR3 is 14 amino acids. With V trimmed by 2 bases and J by 5 bases, 4 bases remained unmatched. The CDR3 nucleotides read TGTGCCACCAGCAGAAGGACAGGGAGGACTGAAGCTTTCTTT. Its translation is CATSRRTGRTEAFF.

The CDR3 protein is CASSARGFMTEQYF. CDR3 bases: TGTGCCAGTAGTGCCAGGGGATTCATGACCGAGCAGTACTTC. V gene TRBV19 combines with J gene TRBJ2-7; a weak D match, TRBD1 (6 bases). Trimming took off 5 bases at V and 6 bases at J, with 17 bases between the two ends. The CDR3 consists of 14 residues. CDR1 and CDR2 (germline): LNHDA, SQIVND (reference sequence).

A few counts support this clone. The V gene is TRBV6-5, the J gene TRBJ2-7; 8 bases align to TRBD2. Germline V gives CDR1 MNHEY, CDR2 SVGAGI. Germline trimming cut 2 bases from V and 1 base from J; bases unmatched to any gene: 1. This CDR3 has 14 amino acids. This CDR3 is CASSYQRESYEQYF. In DNA form, the CDR3 reads TGTGCCAGCAGTTACCAGCGGGAGTCCTACGAGCAGTACTTC.

The rearrangement links TRBV5-6 to TRBJ2-3, with 9 bases fitting TRBD2. V trimming: 4 bases; J trimming: 6 bases; junction bases outside the gene matches: 18. The CDR3 is 18 residues long. Germline loops: CDR1 SGHDT, CDR2 YYEEEE. CDR3 in amino acids: CASSKLPHSGRGFDTQYF. Here the CDR3 DNA reads TGTGCCAGCAGCAAACTTCCCCATAGCGGGAGAGGGTTCGATACGCAGTATTTT.

This chain uses TRBV5-6 with TRBJ2-5; TRBD1 is a possible D gene (5 bases). Trimming took off 0 bases at V and 4 bases at J, with 16 bases between the two ends. Germline V gene sequence: CDR1 SGHDT, CDR2 YYEEEE. The CDR3 contains 16 residues. The chain's CDR3 is CASSLGVAGKGETQYF. The CDR3 bases are TGTGCCAGCAGCTTGGGGGTGGCAGGGAAGGGAGAGACCCAGTACTTC.

The chain is built from TRBV11-2 and TRBJ2-5; tentative D call: TRBD2 (6 bases). The ends were cut back, 3 bases at V and 2 bases at J, with 16 bases in the middle. The CDR3 has 16 amino acids. The V gene's germline CDR1 is SGHAT and CDR2 FQNNGV. The CDR3 spells CASSFWGVAIQETQYF. As DNA, the CDR3 is TGTGCCAGCAGCTTTTGGGGGGTTGCCATTCAAGAGACCCAGTACTTC.

The V gene is TRBV5-4, the J gene TRBJ1-5; D uncertain. Germline assignment: CDR1 SGHNT and CDR2 YYREEE (reference sequence). V lost 4 bases and J 5 bases, leaving 13 bases between the germline ends. This CDR3 has 14 amino acids. The CDR3 nucleotides are TGTGCCAGCAGCAAGGATGCAGGCGATCAGCCCCAGCATTTT. This translates into CASSKDAGDQPQHF.

The chain has TRBV29-1 and TRBJ2-1; TRBD1 is a possible D gene (6 bases). Deletions cut 7 bases from V and 6 bases from J, with 16 bases between. Germline CDR1 SQVTM, CDR2 ANQGSEA. CDR3 length: 13 residues. The CDR3, as DNA: TGCAGCGGAGGACGGAGAGGGGGCAATGAGCAGTTCTTC. Encoded protein: CSGGRRGGNEQFF.

A single count supports this clone. The chain joins TRBV28 to TRBJ2-3, with TRBD2 identical over 12 bases. V lost 5 bases, J lost 3 bases, and 6 bases stayed unmatched. From germline, CDR1 is MDHEN and CDR2 SYDVKM. CDR3 size: 16 residues. CDR3 amino acids: CASSQPSGGATDTQYF. CDR3 sequence (DNA): TGTGCCAGCAGTCAGCCTAGCGGGGGGGCAACAGATACGCAGTATTTT.

The J gene is TRBJ2-3, the V gene TRBV10-1, with 10 bases that match TRBD2. Trimming removed 3 bases from V and 5 bases from J; junction bases left unmatched: 2. Germline CDR1 and CDR2: WNHNN and SYGVQD (reference sequence). The CDR3 has 14 amino acids. This CDR3 is CASSDGTSVDTQYF. CDR3 DNA: TGCGCCAGCAGTGATGGGACTAGCGTAGATACGCAGTATTTT.

This chain joins TRBV2 and TRBJ1-5, with TRBD1 matching 11 bases. The germline CDR1 and CDR2 sequences are SNHLY and FYNNEI. This CDR3 comprises 15 residues. V dropped 6 bases and J dropped 5; count of bases not matched to a gene: 6. CDR3 in DNA: TGTGCCAGCAGGGGGGACAGGGGGAATCATCAGCCCCAGCATTTT. It encodes CASRGDRGNHQPQHF.

This chain joins TRBV6-1 and TRBJ2-7; weak D call: TRBD1 (5 bases). Germline V gene data show CDR1 as MNHNS and CDR2 as SASEGT. With 4 bases removed from V and 0 bases from J, the gap between germline ends came to 13 bases. This CDR3 spans 15 amino acids. The chain's CDR3 is CASSGLQVSSYEQYF. CDR3 nucleotides: TGTGCCAGCAGTGGATTACAGGTCAGCTCCTACGAGCAGTACTTC.

This clone was detected only once. The genes are TRBV6-1 and TRBJ1-1; D gene unclear. The CDR3 covers 15 residues. V lost 9 bases to trimming and J lost 6 bases, with 23 bases between them. Germline CDR1 reads MNHNS; CDR2 reads SASEGT. Written as DNA, the CDR3 is TGTGCCAGTCAAAGGCTACAAGGAGGATCCTCTGAAGCTTTCTTT. It specifies CASQRLQGGSSEAFF.

This clone was picked up a small number of times. The CDR3 nucleotides read TGTGCCAGCAGCCAAGGACAGGGACGTAGCTATGGCTACACCTTC. This encodes CASSQGQGRSYGYTF. The rearrangement links TRBV14 to TRBJ1-2; 7 positions match TRBD1. Germline values: CDR1 SGHDN, CDR2 FVKESK. Germline trimming cut 1 base from V and 4 bases from J; bases unmatched to any gene: 6. The CDR3 consists of 15 residues.

This clone was seen a handful of times. The chain employs TRBV29-1 and TRBJ2-3, with D maybe TRBD2 (5 bases). Germline V gives CDR1 SQVTM, CDR2 ANQGSEA. CDR3 size: 15 residues. V was cut by 2 bases and J by 2 bases, with 14 bases left in between. CDR3 DNA: TGCAGCGTTGAAATGGCCCGAGGGAACACAGATACGCAGTATTTT. This translates into CSVEMARGNTDTQYF.